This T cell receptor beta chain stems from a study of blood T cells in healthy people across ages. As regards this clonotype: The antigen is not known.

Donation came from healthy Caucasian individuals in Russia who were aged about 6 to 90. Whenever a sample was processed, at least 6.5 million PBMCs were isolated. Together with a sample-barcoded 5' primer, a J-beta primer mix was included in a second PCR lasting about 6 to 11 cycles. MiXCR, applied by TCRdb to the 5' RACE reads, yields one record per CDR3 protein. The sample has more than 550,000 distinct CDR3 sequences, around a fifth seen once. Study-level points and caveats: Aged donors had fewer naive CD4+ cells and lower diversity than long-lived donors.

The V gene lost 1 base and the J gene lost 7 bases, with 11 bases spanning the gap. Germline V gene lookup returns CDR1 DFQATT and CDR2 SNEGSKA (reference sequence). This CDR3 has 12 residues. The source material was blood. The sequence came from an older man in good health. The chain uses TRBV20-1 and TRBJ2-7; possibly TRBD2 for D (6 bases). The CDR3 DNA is TGCAGTGCTAGAGTGGCCGGGGGTGAGCAGTACTTC. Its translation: CSARVAGGEQYF.